These 28 T cell receptor beta chains were all obtained from the same sample, sequenced in a study of T cell responses to AZD1222 COVID-19 vaccine (dated by TCRdb to about 2021). Libraries were constructed by the immunoSEQ multiplex PCR assay. Held by TCRdb, this immuneACCESS table contains in-frame sequences only and omits some clones. Under half of the omission traces to an unresolved V gene where checked; the cause of the rest is unknown. In all, the sample holds 200,000 to 300,000 clones, and approximately 95% of those were seen once. Of the sample, 0.55% is held by the ten largest clones. This sample's time point label indicates: baseline before first vaccination. This specimen consisted of peripheral blood, obtained on day 0 of AZD1222 vaccination. These receptors all stem from an adult in good health.

The genes are TRBV5-1 and TRBJ1-5, with D unresolved. Germline V lookup: CDR1 SGHRS, CDR2 YFSETQ. V lost 4 bases and J lost 2, with 4 bases in between. There are 12 residues in the CDR3. DNA of the CDR3: TGCGCCAGCAGCGATGGCAATCAGCCCCAGCATTTT. Its protein is CASSDGNQPQHF. The whole variable domain, filled in from reference TRBV5-1 and TRBJ1-5, reads KAGVTQTPRYLIKTRGQQVTLSCSPISGHRSVSWYQQTPGQGLQFLFEYFSETQRNKGNFPGRFSGRQFSNSRSEMNVSTLELGDSALYLCASSDGNQPQHFGDGTRLSIL.

V gene TRBV18 combines with J gene TRBJ2-1; 9 nucleotides line up with TRBD1. V shed 6 bases, J shed 12 bases, and the junction held 6 bases outside the gene matches. Germline V gene data show CDR1 as KGHSH and CDR2 as LQKENI. There are 12 residues in the CDR3. The CDR3 loop is CASSLGQGTQFF. For the CDR3, the DNA is TGTGCCAGCTCGCTCGGACAGGGGACGCAGTTCTTC. Drawing the rest from reference TRBV18 and TRBJ2-1, the complete variable domain is NAGVMQNPRHLVRRRGQEARLRCSPMKGHSHVYWYRQLPEEGLKFMVYLQKENIIDESGMPKERFSAEFPKEGPSILRIQQVVRGDSAAYFCASSLGQGTQFFGPGTRLTVL.

This clone was picked up a small number of times. The rearrangement uses TRBV12-2 and TRBJ2-7; the table's D call of TRBD2 was not tested on the DNA. TRBV12-2 is listed as a pseudogene. The CDR3 runs 18 residues. CDR3 coding DNA: TGTGCAAGTCGCCGAAAACGCTATGGGACTAGCGGATACTACGAGCAGTACTTC. This sequence encodes CASRRKRYGTSGYYEQYF.

The rearrangement links TRBV19 to TRBJ1-5, with TRBD1 identical over 10 bases. The V and J ends lost 6 bases and 1 base, in that order; junction bases with no gene match: 12. Germline-derived CDR1 and CDR2 are LNHDA and SQIVND (reference sequence). The CDR3 has 18 amino acids. The CDR3 region has the DNA TGTGCCAGTAGGAAAGAGGGGACAGGGGCGACGAGCAATCAGCCCCAGCATTTT. Its translation is CASRKEGTGATSNQPQHF.

The V call is TRBV7-9, the J call TRBJ2-1, with 12 bases fitting TRBD2. Trimming at V came to 2 bases and at J to 8 bases, leaving 7 bases not matched to a gene. In germline, CDR1 is SEHNR, CDR2 FQNEAQ (reference sequence). CDR3 length: 16 amino acids. The CDR3 DNA reads TGTGCCAGCAGCTTAAGACTAGCGGGAGATATTGATGAGCAGTTCTTC. Translation: CASSLRLAGDIDEQFF.

This rearrangement joins TRBV21-1 to TRBJ2-7. TRBV21-1 is noted as a pseudogene. The CDR3 covers 13 residues. In DNA, the CDR3 is TGTGCCAGCAGCAAAGTCCCGGGGACCCACCTTAACTTC. Encoded protein: CASSKVPGTHLNF.

The chain couples TRBV5-1 to TRBJ2-3; 7 bases are a match to TRBD1. CDR3 length equals 14 residues. J lost 4 bases, V lost 2 bases, and 4 bases had no gene match. Germline loops: CDR1 SGHRS, CDR2 YFSETQ. This chain's CDR3 is CASSFDRAADTQYF. CDR3 sequence (DNA): TGCGCCAGCAGCTTCGACAGGGCGGCAGATACGCAGTATTTT.

The chain links TRBV25-1 to TRBJ2-2, with no clear D. CDR3 length equals 13 residues. V lost 2 bases, J lost 7 bases, and 8 bases lay in between. CDR1 MGHDK and CDR2 SYGVNS come from the germline V gene. This chain's CDR3 is CASSERAVGELFF. CDR3 DNA sequence: TGTGCCAGCAGTGAAAGGGCCGTCGGGGAGCTGTTTTTT.

The chain carries TRBV18 and TRBJ2-7, with D possibly being TRBD1 (6 bases). Germline V CDR1 and CDR2: KGHSH, LQKENI. V lost 4 bases and J 3 bases, leaving 7 bases between the germline ends. This CDR3 has 12 residues. The DNA for the CDR3 is TGTGCCAGCTCACGGGACATCTACGAGCAGTACTTC. Translating it yields CASSRDIYEQYF.

The chain employs TRBV4-1 and TRBJ2-7, with D maybe TRBD2 (6 bases). The CDR3 length is 15 residues. Germline V gives CDR1 MGHRA, CDR2 YSYEKL. Trimming left V 4 bases short and J 6 bases short, with 19 bases between. The DNA of the CDR3 is TGCGCCAGCAGCCGACTTTCGGGACTCGCAGGCGAGCAGTACTTC. It codes for CASSRLSGLAGEQYF.

The chain recombines TRBV7-3 with TRBJ2-1, with D perhaps TRBD1 or TRBD2 (9 bases each). CDR1 is SGHTA, CDR2 FQGTGA, per germline. V gave up 5 bases and J gave up 8 bases, with 25 bases separating them. The CDR3 is 17 amino acids. The CDR3 DNA sequence: TGTGCCAGCAGCCCCCGACAGGGGGAAATAGCGGGGGATGAGCAGTTCTTC. Translation: CASSPRQGEIAGDEQFF.

The chain employs TRBV18 and TRBJ2-1; TRBD2 matches 13 bases. Looked up from germline, CDR1 is KGHSH and CDR2 is LQKENI. This CDR3 is built from 15 residues. V shed 3 bases, J shed 7 bases, and the junction held 3 bases outside the gene matches. The CDR3 DNA reads TGTGCCAGCTCACCGGGGACTAGCGGGAAGAATGAGCAGTTCTTC. It specifies CASSPGTSGKNEQFF.

In regard to this clone: Other DNA sequences from this sample encode an identical CDR3 as well. The chain is built from TRBV5-4 and TRBJ2-2; D is unclear. Germline-derived CDR1 and CDR2 are SGHNT and YYREEE (reference sequence). V lost 5 bases to trimming and J lost 0 bases, with 11 bases between them. The CDR3 totals 15 residues. The chain's CDR3 is CASSLGPANTGELFF. The CDR3, as DNA: TGTGCCAGCAGTCTTGGACCGGCGAACACCGGGGAGCTGTTTTTT.

The chain links TRBV3-1 (or the pseudogene TRBV3-2) to TRBJ2-1; D uncertain. Trimming left V 3 bases short and J 7 bases short, with 10 bases between. The CDR3 contains 13 residues. The germline gives CDR1 LGHDT, CDR2 YNNKEL (reference sequence). Written as DNA, the CDR3 is TGTGCCAGCAGCCACGAAATTCGGAATGAGCAGTTCTTC. As protein: CASSHEIRNEQFF.

The genes are TRBV5-1 and TRBJ2-1, with 9 bases matching TRBD1. Germline values: CDR1 SGHRS, CDR2 YFSETQ. V dropped 4 bases and J dropped 7; count of bases not matched to a gene: 12. The CDR3 has 16 amino acids. DNA for the CDR3: TGCGCCAGCAGCCCAAAGGGACAGGGTTTAGGGAATGAGCAGTTCTTC. It specifies CASSPKGQGLGNEQFF.

The chain carries TRBV7-3 and TRBJ2-7; D possibly corresponds to TRBD2 (6 bases). This CDR3 is built from 16 residues. Trimming took 1 base from V and 0 from J, leaving 13 bases between them. Germline V gene data show CDR1 as SGHTA and CDR2 as FQGTGA. CDR3 residues: CASSLSGAGSSYEQYF. CDR3 DNA sequence: TGTGCCAGCAGCTTAAGCGGGGCAGGGAGCTCCTACGAGCAGTACTTC. The complete variable domain, with remaining parts taken from reference TRBV7-3 and TRBJ2-7, reads GAGVSQTPSNKVTEKGKYVELRCDPISGHTALYWYRQSLGQGPEFLIYFQGTGAADDSGLPNDRFFAVRPEGSVSTLKIQRTERGDSAVYLCASSLSGAGSSYEQYFGPGTRLTVT.

This chain joins TRBV19 and TRBJ2-2, with D maybe TRBD2 (5 bases). Germline CDR1 reads LNHDA; CDR2 reads SQIVND (reference sequence). V lost 4 bases and J 5 bases, leaving 8 bases between the germline ends. This CDR3 is built from 13 residues. The CDR3 region has the DNA TGTGCCAGTAGTACCGAGGGTACCGGGGAGCTGTTTTTT. Translation gives CASSTEGTGELFF.

V and J are TRBV11-2 and TRBJ2-3; tentative D call: TRBD1 (6 bases). The V end lost 6 bases, the J end lost 4 bases, and 17 bases lay between the germline ends. The germline CDR1 and CDR2 sequences are SGHAT and FQNNGV. This CDR3 comprises 15 residues. The CDR3 DNA sequence: TGTGCCAGCAGGAAAAGGGGGTGGTTTGCAGATACGCAGTATTTT. This translates into CASRKRGWFADTQYF.

The chain carries TRBV2 and TRBJ1-2, with D unresolved. The CDR3 is made up of 16 amino acids. The germline V gene has CDR1 SNHLY and CDR2 FYNNEI. Trimming shortened V by 4 bases and J by 6 bases, and 21 bases separated the two germline ends. CDR3 nucleotides: TGTGCCAGCAGTGGGTTGCCGGAGGGTGGTCTTCATGGCTACACCTTC. The encoded protein is CASSGLPEGGLHGYTF.

The genes are TRBV21-1 and TRBJ2-7. TRBV21-1 is designated a pseudogene. This CDR3 spans 13 amino acids. The DNA of the CDR3 is TGTGCCAGCGGTGGAAACGACTCCTACGAGCAGTACTTC. Protein: CASGGNDSYEQYF.

The gene calls are TRBV4-3 and TRBJ2-1; 11 nucleotides align to TRBD2. The J segment lost 0 bases and the V segment lost 0 bases, leaving 4 bases of the junction unmatched. Germline V gene lookup returns CDR1 LGHNA and CDR2 YSLEER. This CDR3 is built from 18 residues. The CDR3 region has the DNA TGCGCCAGCAGCCAAGAACTGACTAGCGGGAACTCCTACAATGAGCAGTTCTTC. It yields the protein CASSQELTSGNSYNEQFF.

This chain uses TRBV6-1 with TRBJ1-2, with D tentatively TRBD1 (5 bases). Germline V gene data show CDR1 as MNHNS and CDR2 as SASEGT. This CDR3 spans 13 amino acids. Trimming removed 0 bases at V and 8 bases at J, with 10 bases between. CDR3 in amino acids: CASSEATGLGYTF. In DNA, the CDR3 is TGTGCCAGCAGTGAAGCAACAGGCCTGGGCTACACCTTC.

The CDR3 loop is CASSSGTGDSPLHF. The CDR3 DNA reads TGTGCCAGCTCATCCGGGACAGGGGACTCACCCCTCCACTTT. V is TRBV18 and J is TRBJ1-6; TRBD1 aligns across 10 bases. With V trimmed by 5 bases and J by 10 bases, 5 bases remained unmatched. CDR1 is KGHSH and CDR2 is LQKENI in the germline V gene. This CDR3 contains 14 residues. The whole variable domain, remainder taken from reference TRBV18 and TRBJ1-6, is NAGVMQNPRHLVRRRGQEARLRCSPMKGHSHVYWYRQLPEEGLKFMVYLQKENIIDESGMPKERFSAEFPKEGPSILRIQQVVRGDSAAYFCASSSGTGDSPLHFGNGTRLTVT.

The chain joins TRBV5-8 to TRBJ2-5; D is tentatively TRBD1 or TRBD2 (5 bases each). The CDR3 is made up of 14 amino acids. Deletions cut 3 bases from V and 1 base from J, with 10 bases between. CDR1 and CDR2 from the germline V gene are SGHTS and YDEGEE. The CDR3 region is CASSSGPSQETQYF. DNA of the CDR3: TGTGCCAGCAGCTCGGGACCGAGCCAAGAGACCCAGTACTTC.

The chain links TRBV6-5 to TRBJ1-2; D might be TRBD1 (6 bases). The CDR3 spans 12 residues. V was clipped by 6 bases and J by 4 bases, with 9 bases between them. CDR1 and CDR2 from the germline V gene are MNHEY and SVGAGI. For the CDR3, the DNA is TGTGCCAGCAGGGACAGCGGCTATGGCTACACCTTC. Encoded protein: CASRDSGYGYTF.

This chain connects TRBV12-3 or TRBV12-4 to TRBJ1-6; maybe TRBD1 (6 bases). V lost 5 bases to trimming and J lost 10 bases, with 12 bases between them. The CDR3 consists of 13 residues. This CDR3 is CASSPQTGSPLHF. In nucleotides, the CDR3 is TGTGCCAGCAGTCCTCAGACAGGATCACCCCTCCACTTT.

This chain uses TRBV5-1 with TRBJ1-1, with D hard to call. The germline V gene has CDR1 SGHRS and CDR2 YFSETQ. The CDR3 totals 11 residues. The V gene lost 2 bases and the J gene lost 7 bases, with 6 bases spanning the gap. CDR3 region: CASSLEGEAFF. CDR3 nucleotides: TGCGCCAGCAGCTTAGAGGGTGAAGCTTTCTTT.

This chain connects TRBV9 to TRBJ1-1, with D possibly matching TRBD1 (5 bases). The V end lost 5 bases, the J end lost 4 bases, and 21 bases lay between the germline ends. CDR1 and CDR2 from the germline V gene are SGDLS and YYNGEE. The CDR3 consists of 16 residues. The CDR3 loop is CASSRAVGLWGTEAFF. The CDR3 nucleotides are TGTGCCAGCAGTAGAGCAGTGGGGCTGTGGGGCACTGAAGCTTTCTTT.